This entry describes one T cell receptor beta chain. The V gene's germline CDR1 is MGHRA and CDR2 YSYEKL. CDR3 length: 14 amino acids. V lost 4 bases to trimming and J lost 2 bases, with 9 bases between them. The data were taken from a study of blood T cell repertoires in COVID-19. Background on the study: PBMCs, B-cell-depleted T cells, or T cells provided the cDNA or gDNA that made up the material.

Sequencing was performed with immunoSEQ multiplex PCR; in TCRdb, only in-frame clones are kept and a portion is missing. The sample contains roughly 500,000 clones, about 85% of which appear only once. The study recruited people aged roughly 18 to 100 years across roughly 23 US areas. Participant reports of clinical history set cohort assignment. Cohort 3 donors were reported recovered after two negative PCRs, clearance, or symptom resolution. The sample taken for sequencing was PBMCs or T cells enriched from blood (not recorded which). This rearrangement joins TRBV4-1 to TRBJ2-1; D possibly corresponds to TRBD2 (6 bases). The clonotype comes from a woman aged 60-70 years who had recovered from COVID-19. The CDR3 protein is CASSPRTTYNEQFF. The CDR3 DNA follows: TGCGCCAGCAGCCCACGGACTACCTACAATGAGCAGTTCTTC.